This entry lists 6 T cell receptor beta chains sequenced from one sample in a study of tumor and adjacent non-tumor tissue in lung cancer. The library came from three nested PCR rounds adapted from ARM-PCR protocols. Using its own MiXCR run on the multiplex PCR reads, TCRdb lists one record per CDR3 protein. The sample holds approximately 75,000 distinct CDR3 sequences, around 74% seen once. This sample's RNA came from whole unsorted tissue. The sample consisted of lung tumor tissue. The receptors were sampled from a woman aged 45-59 years with non-small cell lung cancer.

This chain connects TRBV24-1 to TRBJ2-5; TRBD2 matches at 11 bases. Germline V gene lookup returns CDR1 KGHDR and CDR2 SFDVKD. V shed 1 base, J shed 4 bases, and the junction held 1 base outside the gene matches. CDR3 length: 15 residues. The CDR3 spells CATSDLLAGAETQYF. CDR3 nucleotide sequence: TGTGCCACCAGTGATTTACTAGCGGGAGCAGAGACCCAGTACTTC.

This clonotype appeared a single time. This chain uses TRBV29-1 with TRBJ2-4; no definite D call. Looked up from germline, CDR1 is SQVTM and CDR2 is ANQGSEA. The CDR3 runs to 13 residues. CDR3 residues: CGALHGAKNIQYF. CDR3 nucleotides: TGCGGCGCTCTACATGGGGCCAAAAACATTCAGTACTTC.

The V call is TRBV5-1, the J call TRBJ2-1; D uncertain. Between the trimmed V and J ends, which lost 0 bases and 4 bases, there was a span of 11 bases. This CDR3 spans 15 amino acids. The germline V gene has CDR1 SGHRS and CDR2 YFSETQ. The CDR3 coding sequence is TGCGCCAGCAGCTTGGAAGTATGGGGATACAATGAGCAGTTCTTC. This encodes CASSLEVWGYNEQFF.

The chain is built from TRBV5-1 and TRBJ1-2, with TRBD1 identical over 9 bases. Germline V CDR1 and CDR2: SGHRS, YFSETQ. This CDR3 comprises 15 residues. Losses at the gene ends were 6 bases for V and 6 bases for J; bases not matched to a gene: 12. CDR3 residues: CASNQPDRGSDGYTF. CDR3 coding DNA: TGCGCCAGCAACCAACCGGACAGGGGCTCGGATGGCTACACCTTC. The variable domain in full, with the rest retrieved from reference TRBV5-1 and TRBJ1-2, is KAGVTQTPRYLIKTRGQQVTLSCSPISGHRSVSWYQQTPGQGLQFLFEYFSETQRNKGNFPGRFSGRQFSNSRSEMNVSTLELGDSALYLCASNQPDRGSDGYTFGSGTRLTVV.

Details on this clonotype: This clone may be a read error of a much larger clone one base away. CDR3 sequence (DNA): TGTGCCAGCAATATAAATAGCGGGAGGGCCAGCACCGGGGAGCTGTTTTTT. Translated: CASNINSGRASTGELFF. V and J are TRBV28 and TRBJ2-2, with TRBD2 matching 11 bases. This CDR3 has 17 residues. Germline values: CDR1 MDHEN, CDR2 SYDVKM. V was clipped by 7 bases and J by 4 bases; unmatched bases: 11.

About this clonotype: The junction does not match germline at one end; this may be a read error. J is TRBJ1-5 and V is TRBV24-1; TRBD1 might be the D (5 bases). The CDR3 has 12 residues. Germline values: CDR1 KGHDR, CDR2 SFDVKD. CDR3: CTIKPWGQPQHF. The CDR3 DNA reads as TGCACCATCAAGCCGTGGGGCCAGCCCCAGCATTTT.